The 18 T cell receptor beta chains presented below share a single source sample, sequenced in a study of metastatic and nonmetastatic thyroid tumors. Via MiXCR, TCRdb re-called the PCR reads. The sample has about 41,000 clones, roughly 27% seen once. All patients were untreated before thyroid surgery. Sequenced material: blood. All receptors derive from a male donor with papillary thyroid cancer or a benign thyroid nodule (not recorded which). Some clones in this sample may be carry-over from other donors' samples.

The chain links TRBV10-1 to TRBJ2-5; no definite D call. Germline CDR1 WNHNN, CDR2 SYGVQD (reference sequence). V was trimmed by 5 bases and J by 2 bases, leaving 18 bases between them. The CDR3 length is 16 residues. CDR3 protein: CASSWTYGSVQETQYF. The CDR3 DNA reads TGCGCCAGCAGTTGGACGTATGGAAGCGTACAAGAGACCCAGTACTTC.

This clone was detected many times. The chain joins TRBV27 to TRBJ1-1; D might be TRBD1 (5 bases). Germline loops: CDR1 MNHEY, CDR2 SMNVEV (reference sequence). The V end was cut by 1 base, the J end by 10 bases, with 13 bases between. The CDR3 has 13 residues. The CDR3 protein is CASSLWGVFGAFF. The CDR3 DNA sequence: TGTGCCAGCAGTTTATGGGGGGTGTTTGGAGCTTTCTTT.

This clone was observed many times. The CDR3 DNA reads as TGCGCCAGCAGCTTGGGGCAGAGCACAGATACGCAGTATTTT. Translated, it gives CASSLGQSTDTQYF. The chain recombines TRBV5-1 with TRBJ2-3, with unresolved D. Trimming took 0 bases from V and 0 from J, leaving 5 bases between them. This CDR3 contains 14 residues. Germline V gene sequence: CDR1 SGHRS, CDR2 YFSETQ.

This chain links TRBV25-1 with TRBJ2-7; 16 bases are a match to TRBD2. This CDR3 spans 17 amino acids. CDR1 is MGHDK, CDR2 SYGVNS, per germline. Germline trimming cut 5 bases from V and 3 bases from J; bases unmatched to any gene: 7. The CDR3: CASSPPGLAGGYYEQYF. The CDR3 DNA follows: TGTGCCAGCAGTCCACCGGGACTAGCGGGAGGGTACTACGAGCAGTACTTC.

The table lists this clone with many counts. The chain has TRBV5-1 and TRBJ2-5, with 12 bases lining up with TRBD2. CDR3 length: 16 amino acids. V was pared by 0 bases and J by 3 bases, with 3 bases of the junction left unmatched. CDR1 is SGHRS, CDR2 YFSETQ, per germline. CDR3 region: CASSLELAGGKETQYF. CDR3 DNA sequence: TGCGCCAGCAGCTTGGAACTAGCGGGAGGCAAAGAGACCCAGTACTTC. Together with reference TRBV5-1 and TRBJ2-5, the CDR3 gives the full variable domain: KAGVTQTPRYLIKTRGQQVTLSCSPISGHRSVSWYQQTPGQGLQFLFEYFSETQRNKGNFPGRFSGRQFSNSRSEMNVSTLELGDSALYLCASSLELAGGKETQYFGPGTRLLVL.

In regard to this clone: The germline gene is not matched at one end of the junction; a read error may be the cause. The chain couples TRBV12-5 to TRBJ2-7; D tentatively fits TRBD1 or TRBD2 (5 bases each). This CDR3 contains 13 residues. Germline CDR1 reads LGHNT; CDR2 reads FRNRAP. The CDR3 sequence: CASVLVGAYEQYF. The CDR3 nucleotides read TGTGCTAGTGTTTTGGTGGGGGCCTACGAGCAGTACTTC.

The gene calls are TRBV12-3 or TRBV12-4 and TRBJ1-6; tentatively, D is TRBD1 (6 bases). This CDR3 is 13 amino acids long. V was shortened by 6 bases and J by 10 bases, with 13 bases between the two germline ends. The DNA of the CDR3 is TGTGCCAGCAGGCGACAGGTGCGGTCACCCCTCCACTTT. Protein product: CASRRQVRSPLHF.

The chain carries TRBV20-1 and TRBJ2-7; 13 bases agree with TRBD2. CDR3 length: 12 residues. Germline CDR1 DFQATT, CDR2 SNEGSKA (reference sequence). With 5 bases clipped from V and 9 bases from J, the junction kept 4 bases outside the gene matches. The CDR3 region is CSAWTSGSWQYF. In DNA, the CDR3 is TGCAGTGCTTGGACTAGCGGGAGTTGGCAGTACTTC.

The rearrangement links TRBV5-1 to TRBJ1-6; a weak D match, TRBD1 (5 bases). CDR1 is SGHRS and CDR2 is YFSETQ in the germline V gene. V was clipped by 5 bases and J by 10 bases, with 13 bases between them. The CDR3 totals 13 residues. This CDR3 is CASRTVDKSPLHF. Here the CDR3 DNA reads TGCGCCAGCAGGACAGTGGACAAGTCACCCCTCCACTTT.

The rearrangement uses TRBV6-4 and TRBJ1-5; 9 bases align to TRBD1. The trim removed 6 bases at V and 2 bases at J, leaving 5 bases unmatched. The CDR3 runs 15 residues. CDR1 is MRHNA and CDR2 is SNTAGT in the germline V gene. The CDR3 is CASSATGGGNQPQHF. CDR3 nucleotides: TGTGCCAGCAGCGCGACAGGGGGAGGCAATCAGCCCCAGCATTTT.

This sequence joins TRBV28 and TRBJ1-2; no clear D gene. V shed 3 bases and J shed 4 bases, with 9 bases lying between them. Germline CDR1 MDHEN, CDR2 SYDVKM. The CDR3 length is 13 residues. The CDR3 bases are TGTGCCAGCAGTTTGCCCCTGATCTATGGCTACACCTTC. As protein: CASSLPLIYGYTF.

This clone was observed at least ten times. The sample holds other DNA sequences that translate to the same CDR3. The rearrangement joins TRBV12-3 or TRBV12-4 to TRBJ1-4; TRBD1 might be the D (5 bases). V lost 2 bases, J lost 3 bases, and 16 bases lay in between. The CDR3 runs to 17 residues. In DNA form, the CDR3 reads TGTGCCAGCAGTTTATTCCCGGGGGGGGGTTCTAATGAAAAACTGTTTTTT. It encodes CASSLFPGGGSNEKLFF.

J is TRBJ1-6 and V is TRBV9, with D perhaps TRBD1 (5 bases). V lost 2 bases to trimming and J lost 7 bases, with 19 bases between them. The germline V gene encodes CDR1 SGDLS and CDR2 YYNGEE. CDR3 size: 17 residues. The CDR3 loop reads CASSVVSGTFSNSPLHF. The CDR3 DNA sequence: TGTGCCAGCAGCGTGGTCTCCGGGACCTTCAGCAATTCACCCCTCCACTTT.

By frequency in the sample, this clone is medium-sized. This CDR3 is CASRGRDGRERGVQYF. The CDR3 nucleotides are TGTGCCAGCAGGGGAAGGGACGGCCGGGAAAGAGGAGTGCAGTACTTC. The V and J genes are TRBV6-1 and TRBJ2-7; D may correspond to TRBD1 or TRBD2 (5 bases each). V dropped 6 bases and J dropped 9 bases, with 27 bases sitting between them. The V gene's germline CDR1 is MNHNS and CDR2 SASEGT. The CDR3 totals 16 residues.

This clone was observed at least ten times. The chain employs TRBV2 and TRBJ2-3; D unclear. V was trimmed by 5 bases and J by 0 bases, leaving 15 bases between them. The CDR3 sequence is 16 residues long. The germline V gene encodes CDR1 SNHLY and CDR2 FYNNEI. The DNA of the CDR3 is TGTGCCAGCAGTCGCCTCGTTCTCTCTAGCACAGATACGCAGTATTTT. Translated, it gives CASSRLVLSSTDTQYF.

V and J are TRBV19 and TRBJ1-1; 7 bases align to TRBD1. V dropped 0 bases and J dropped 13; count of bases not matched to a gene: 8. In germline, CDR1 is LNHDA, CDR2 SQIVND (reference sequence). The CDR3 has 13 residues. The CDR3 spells CASSIDRDRQSFF. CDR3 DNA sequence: TGTGCCAGTAGTATAGATCGGGACAGACAGAGTTTCTTT. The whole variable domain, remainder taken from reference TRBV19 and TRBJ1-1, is DGGITQSPKYLFRKEGQNVTLSCEQNLNHDAMYWYRQDPGQGLRLIYYSQIVNDFQKGDIAEGYSVSREKKESFPLTVTSAQKNPTAFYLCASSIDRDRQSFFGQGTRLTVV.

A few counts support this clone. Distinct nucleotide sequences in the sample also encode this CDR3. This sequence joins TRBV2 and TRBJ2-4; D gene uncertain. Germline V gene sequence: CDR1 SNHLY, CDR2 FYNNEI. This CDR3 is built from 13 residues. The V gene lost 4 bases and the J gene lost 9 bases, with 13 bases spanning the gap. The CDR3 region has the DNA TGTGCCAGCAGTGGTTATAGTTTGGGCATTCAGTACTTC. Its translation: CASSGYSLGIQYF.

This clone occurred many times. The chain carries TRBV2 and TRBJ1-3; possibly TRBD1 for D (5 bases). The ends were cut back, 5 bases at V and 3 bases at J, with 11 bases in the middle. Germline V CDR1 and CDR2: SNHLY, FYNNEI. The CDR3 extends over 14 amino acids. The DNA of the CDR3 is TGTGCCAGCAGTAGACAGTTCGGTGGAAACACCATATATTTT. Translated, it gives CASSRQFGGNTIYF.